A single sample is the source of the 9 T cell receptor beta chains below, sequenced in a study of cytomegalovirus exposure and HLA in healthy donors. PCR involved 60 Vbeta and 13 Jbeta primers. The data were produced by immunoSEQ multiplex PCR, yet TCRdb's version contains in-frame clones alone and is incomplete. The sample shows roughly 160,000 clones, roughly 85% of them seen only once. Sequenced input: PBMCs. The receptors were sampled from a man aged 25-45 years in good health and CMV-seronegative.

This clone has a single count. The chain has TRBV7-2 and TRBJ2-5, with TRBD1 matching over 10 bases. CDR3 size: 13 residues. With 4 bases clipped from V and 7 bases from J, the junction kept 3 bases outside the gene matches. Germline values: CDR1 SGHTA, CDR2 FQGNSA. In DNA form, the CDR3 reads TGTGCCAGCAGCTCCCGGGACAGGGGGACCCAGTACTTC. This translates into CASSSRDRGTQYF.

The chain combines TRBV28 with TRBJ2-7; 8 bases are a match to TRBD2. Trimming cost V 4 bases and J 3 bases; bases outside gene matches: 11. The CDR3 is made up of 16 amino acids. From germline, CDR1 is MDHEN and CDR2 SYDVKM. CDR3 in amino acids: CASSSIGLAESYEQYF. The CDR3, as DNA: TGTGCCAGCAGTTCTATAGGACTAGCAGAAAGCTACGAGCAGTACTTC.

The V call is TRBV27, the J call TRBJ1-5, with 7 nucleotides matching TRBD1. The CDR3 runs to 13 residues. Per germline, CDR1 MNHEY and CDR2 SMNVEV (reference sequence). V lost 8 bases to trimming and J lost 1 base; unmatched junction nucleotides: 2. The chain's CDR3 is CASRGQSNQPQHF. Written as DNA, the CDR3 is TGTGCCAGCCGGGGACAGAGCAATCAGCCCCAGCATTTT.

Here the CDR3 DNA reads TGTGCCAGCAGCTTAGAGGCGGGTGGACGGCCCTACGAGCAGTACTTC. It codes for CASSLEAGGRPYEQYF. The gene calls are TRBV7-2 and TRBJ2-7, with D tentatively TRBD2 (5 bases). The V gene lost 1 base and the J gene lost 2 bases, with 15 bases spanning the gap. The CDR3 is 16 amino acids. The germline V gene encodes CDR1 SGHTA and CDR2 FQGNSA.

The chain uses TRBV10-3 and TRBJ2-7; D remains unclear. From germline, CDR1 is ENHRY and CDR2 SYGVKD. V gave up 3 bases and J gave up 2 bases, with 8 bases separating them. The CDR3 is 13 amino acids. The CDR3 DNA is TGTGCCATCAGTGAAGGAGAGCCCTACGAGCAGTACTTC. Translated, it gives CAISEGEPYEQYF.

This chain links TRBV28 with TRBJ1-4, with TRBD1 matching over 7 bases. J gave up 5 bases and V 4 bases, and 4 bases lay outside the gene matches. CDR1 and CDR2 (germline): MDHEN, SYDVKM. The CDR3 has 14 residues. CDR3 in amino acids: CASSSDRKNEKLFF. The CDR3, as DNA: TGTGCCAGCAGTTCGGACAGGAAAAATGAAAAACTGTTTTTT.

The rearrangement joins TRBV5-1 to TRBJ1-6; TRBD1 might be the D (6 bases). Germline V gene lookup returns CDR1 SGHRS and CDR2 YFSETQ. The CDR3 has 15 residues. V lost 4 bases, J lost 6 bases, and 14 bases lay in between. CDR3 residues: CASSLNPGVNSPLHF. The CDR3 DNA reads TGCGCCAGCAGCCTAAACCCAGGGGTTAATTCACCCCTCCACTTT.

The chain uses TRBV6-1 and TRBJ1-5; 8 nucleotides align to TRBD1. Germline CDR1 and CDR2: MNHNS and SASEGT. The V segment lost 6 bases and the J segment 7 bases; nucleotides outside the gene matches: 8. There are 14 residues in the CDR3. The CDR3 spells CASSRDRGGQPQHF. In nucleotides, the CDR3 is TGTGCCAGCAGCCGTGACAGGGGCGGGCAGCCCCAGCATTTT.

The chain joins TRBV28 to TRBJ1-5; D not certain. This CDR3 has 16 amino acids. Per the germline V gene, CDR1 is MDHEN and CDR2 is SYDVKM. The germline V and J ends were trimmed by 4 bases and 0 bases, with 13 bases remaining between them. CDR3 nucleotide sequence: TGTGCCAGCAGTTCCCTATCACTTTATAGCAATCAGCCCCAGCATTTT. This codes for CASSSLSLYSNQPQHF.